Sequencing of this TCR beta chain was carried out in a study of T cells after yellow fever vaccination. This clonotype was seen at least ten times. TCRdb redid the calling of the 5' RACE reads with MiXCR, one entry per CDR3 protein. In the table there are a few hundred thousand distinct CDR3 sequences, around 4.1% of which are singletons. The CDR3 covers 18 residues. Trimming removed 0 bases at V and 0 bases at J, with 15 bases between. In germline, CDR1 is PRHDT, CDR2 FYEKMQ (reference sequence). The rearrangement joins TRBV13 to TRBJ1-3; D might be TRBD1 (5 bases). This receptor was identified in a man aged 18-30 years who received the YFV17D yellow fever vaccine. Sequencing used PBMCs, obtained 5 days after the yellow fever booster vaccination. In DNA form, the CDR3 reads TGTGCCAGCAGCTTAGGCCAGGGTTTGGAATACTCTGGAAACACCATATATTTT. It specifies CASSLGQGLEYSGNTIYF.